This T cell receptor beta chain is drawn from a study of long-term antiretroviral therapy in people with HIV. This CDR3 contains 18 residues. Germline CDR1 and CDR2: ENHRY and SYGVKD. Unmatched junction bases numbered 12, after V lost 0 bases and J lost 8 bases. Survey-level resolution applied to immunoSEQ assay v3.0. Produced via immunoSEQ multiplex PCR; TCRdb's table is partial and in-frame only. The sample contains 30,000 to 40,000 clones, 97% of which appear only once. The sequencing used unsorted PBMCs, collected 6.9 years after starting antiretroviral therapy. The TCR was taken from a man aged 30 to 39 with HIV. The genes are TRBV10-3 and TRBJ2-1; 11 positions match TRBD2. Here the CDR3 DNA reads TGTGCCATCAGTGAGTCGGTCTTGCGCCTAGCGGGAGGCCATGAGCAGTTCTTC. Residues: CAISESVLRLAGGHEQFF.